Below, 13 T cell receptor beta chains from the same sample are listed, as sequenced in a study of human T cells and chemical hapten exposure. TCRdb recomputed calls from the RACE reads with MiXCR, one row per CDR3 protein. The repertoire consists of about 380,000 distinct CDR3 sequences, with approximately 5% occurring once and the leading ten covering approximately 2.8%. As to time point: pre-sensitization, week 0. Specified treatment: therapeutic diphenylcyclopropenone sensitization with weekly scalp DPC. Specimen: whole blood, collected in connection with sensitization to the hapten diphenylcyclopropenone (DPC). The source of these receptors is a woman aged 50 to 60 with alopecia areata. Some clones in this sample may be carry-over from other donors' samples.

V is TRBV7-2 and J is TRBJ2-2; 8 nucleotides match TRBD1. V gave up 5 bases and J gave up 4 bases; unmatched junction bases: 6. The germline CDR1 and CDR2 sequences are SGHTA and FQGNSA. The CDR3 loop spans 15 amino acids. The CDR3 DNA reads as TGTGCCAGCAGCCCCTACGACAGGGGCACCGGGGAGCTGTTTTTT. Its translation: CASSPYDRGTGELFF.

V gene TRBV6-6 combines with J gene TRBJ2-5; unclear D gene. The V and J ends lost 5 bases and 2 bases respectively, with 9 bases between them. The CDR3 sequence is 13 residues long. The germline V gene has CDR1 MNHNY and CDR2 SVGAGI (reference sequence). CDR3 bases: TGTGCCAGCAGTCCCTGGGGTCAAGAGACCCAGTACTTC. It specifies CASSPWGQETQYF.

This clonotype was picked up a small number of times. The V and J genes are TRBV7-8 and TRBJ2-2, with a possible D match to TRBD2 (5 bases). The length of the CDR3 is 18 residues. V lost 5 bases, J lost 1 base, and 20 bases lay in between. From germline, CDR1 is SGHVS and CDR2 FQNEAQ. The CDR3: CASSPVRPTMRNTGELFF. DNA for the CDR3: TGTGCCAGCAGCCCGGTGAGACCGACTATGAGGAACACCGGGGAGCTGTTTTTT.

This clonotype has a handful of counts. This chain joins TRBV20-1 and TRBJ2-1; 7 bases are a match to TRBD1. Germline trimming cut 5 bases from V and 6 bases from J; bases unmatched to any gene: 7. This CDR3 contains 13 residues. Germline assignment: CDR1 DFQATT and CDR2 SNEGSKA (reference sequence). Here the CDR3 reads CSAERQGPNEQFF. The CDR3 coding sequence is TGCAGTGCTGAACGACAGGGCCCCAATGAGCAGTTCTTC.

This clonotype was picked up many times. The gene calls are TRBV2 and TRBJ1-2, with D perhaps TRBD1 (6 bases). CDR1 and CDR2 (germline): SNHLY, FYNNEI. CDR3 length: 15 amino acids. The V gene lost 8 bases and the J gene lost 4 bases, with 20 bases spanning the gap. This chain's CDR3 is CASREQGPESYGYTF. For the CDR3, the DNA is TGTGCCAGCCGGGAACAGGGTCCGGAGAGCTATGGCTACACCTTC.

In its sample, this clonotype was seen many times. V is TRBV7-6 and J is TRBJ2-3; 10 bases align to TRBD1. The CDR3 runs to 16 residues. Germline CDR1 reads SGHVS; CDR2 reads FNYEAQ. V lost 5 bases, J lost 2 bases, and 7 bases stayed unmatched. CDR3 DNA sequence: TGTGCCAGCAGCGCAGGGACAGGGGCTGCCACAGATACGCAGTATTTT. This gives the protein CASSAGTGAATDTQYF.

This clonotype came up many times. V and J are TRBV28 and TRBJ2-1; TRBD2 agrees at 8 bases. There are 14 residues in the CDR3. In germline, CDR1 is MDHEN, CDR2 SYDVKM. The ends lost 6 bases at V and 9 bases at J; junction bases unmatched: 10. CDR3 loop: CASSPPREVTEQFF. The CDR3 bases are TGTGCCAGCAGCCCGCCGCGGGAGGTTACTGAGCAGTTCTTC.

The chain links TRBV27 to TRBJ2-7; D gene uncertain. Germline CDR1 reads MNHEY; CDR2 reads SMNVEV (reference sequence). The CDR3 runs to 14 residues. The V gene lost 1 base and the J gene lost 4 bases, with 11 bases spanning the gap. For the CDR3, the DNA is TGTGCCAGCAGTTTATACGTGGGCAGGTACGAGCAGTACTTC. This gives the protein CASSLYVGRYEQYF.

The table lists this clonotype with many counts. The chain employs TRBV9 and TRBJ1-2; D may be TRBD1 (5 bases). CDR1 and CDR2 from the germline V gene are SGDLS and YYNGEE. Trimming cost V 7 bases and J 12 bases, with 19 bases left between them. This CDR3 contains 12 residues. Here the CDR3 DNA reads TGTGCCAGCGGGACGGCAGGGCGCGGCCACACCTTC. It yields the protein CASGTAGRGHTF.

This clonotype was seen a handful of times. The chain couples TRBV10-3 to TRBJ2-2, with D possibly TRBD1 on 7 matching bases. The CDR3 extends over 16 amino acids. Trimming left V 4 bases short and J 6 bases short, with 18 bases between. From germline, CDR1 is ENHRY and CDR2 SYGVKD. This chain's CDR3 is CAISGTSGGMAGELFF. CDR3 in DNA: TGTGCCATCAGTGGGACCTCAGGGGGGATGGCCGGGGAGCTGTTTTTT.

This clonotype was recorded many times. This chain joins TRBV7-2 and TRBJ2-5; maybe TRBD2 (5 bases). There are 17 residues in the CDR3. V was clipped by 5 bases and J by 4 bases, with 23 bases between them. CDR1 is SGHTA, CDR2 FQGNSA, per germline. In DNA form, the CDR3 reads TGTGCCAGCAGCCCCCGAGGGCAGCCGGGTTCTACAGAGACCCAGTACTTC. Translated, it gives CASSPRGQPGSTETQYF.

This clonotype was seen repeatedly, ten times or more. V usage is TRBV12-5 and J usage is TRBJ2-2; D not resolved. CDR3 length: 12 residues. Germline CDR1 LGHNT, CDR2 FRNRAP. Trimming pared 5 bases from V and 7 bases from J, leaving 8 bases between. Here the CDR3 DNA reads TGTGCTAGTGGTCCCACTGGCGGGGAGCTGTTTTTT. Translated, it gives CASGPTGGELFF.

This clonotype was recorded many times. The chain combines TRBV10-3 with TRBJ2-7; D remains ambiguous. CDR1 ENHRY and CDR2 SYGVKD come from the germline V gene. The V end was cut by 0 bases, the J end by 6 bases, with 12 bases between. The CDR3 has 14 residues. CDR3 amino acids: CAISESPPIIEQYF. DNA for the CDR3: TGTGCCATCAGTGAGTCGCCTCCAATCATCGAGCAGTACTTC.